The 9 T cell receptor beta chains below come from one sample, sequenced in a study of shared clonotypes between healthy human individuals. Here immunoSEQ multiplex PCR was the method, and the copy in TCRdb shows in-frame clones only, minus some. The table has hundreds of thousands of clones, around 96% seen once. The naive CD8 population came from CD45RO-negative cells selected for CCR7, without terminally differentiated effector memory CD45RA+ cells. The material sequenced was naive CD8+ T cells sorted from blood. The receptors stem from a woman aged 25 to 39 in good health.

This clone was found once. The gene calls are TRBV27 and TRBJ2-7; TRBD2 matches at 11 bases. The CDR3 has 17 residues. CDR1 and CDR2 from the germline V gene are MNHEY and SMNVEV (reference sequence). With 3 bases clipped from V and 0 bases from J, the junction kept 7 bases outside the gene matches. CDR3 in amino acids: CASSLVLAGGSSYEQYF. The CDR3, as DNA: TGTGCCAGCAGTTTGGTCCTAGCGGGAGGCAGCTCCTACGAGCAGTACTTC.

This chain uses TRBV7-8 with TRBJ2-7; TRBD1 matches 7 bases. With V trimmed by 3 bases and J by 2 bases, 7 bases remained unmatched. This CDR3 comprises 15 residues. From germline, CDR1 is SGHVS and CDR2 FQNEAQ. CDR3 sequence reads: CASSLELQGAYEQYF. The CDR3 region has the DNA TGTGCCAGCAGCTTGGAGCTCCAGGGGGCCTACGAGCAGTACTTC.

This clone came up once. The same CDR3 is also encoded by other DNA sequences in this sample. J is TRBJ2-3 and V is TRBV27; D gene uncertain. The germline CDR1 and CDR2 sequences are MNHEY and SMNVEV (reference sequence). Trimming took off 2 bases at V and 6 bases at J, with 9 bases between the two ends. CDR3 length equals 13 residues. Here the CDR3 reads CASSLLSGDTQYF. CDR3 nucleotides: TGTGCCAGCAGTTTACTCTCGGGCGATACGCAGTATTTT.

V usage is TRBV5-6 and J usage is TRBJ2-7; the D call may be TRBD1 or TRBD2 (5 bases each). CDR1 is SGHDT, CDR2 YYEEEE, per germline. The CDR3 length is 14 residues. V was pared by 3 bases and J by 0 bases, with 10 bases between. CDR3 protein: CASSWDGNSYEQYF. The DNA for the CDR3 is TGTGCCAGCAGCTGGGACGGCAACTCCTACGAGCAGTACTTC.

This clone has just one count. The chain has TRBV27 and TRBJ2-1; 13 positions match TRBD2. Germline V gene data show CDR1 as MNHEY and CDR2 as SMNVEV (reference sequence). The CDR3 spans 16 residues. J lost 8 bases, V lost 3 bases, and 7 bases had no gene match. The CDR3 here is CASSFELAGGPDEQFF. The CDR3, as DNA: TGTGCCAGCAGTTTCGAACTAGCGGGAGGGCCAGATGAGCAGTTCTTC.

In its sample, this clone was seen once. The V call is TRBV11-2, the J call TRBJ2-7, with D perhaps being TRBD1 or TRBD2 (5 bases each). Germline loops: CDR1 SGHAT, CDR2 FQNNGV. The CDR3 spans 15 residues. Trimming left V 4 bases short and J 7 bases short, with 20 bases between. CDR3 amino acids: CASSSRAGTQEEQYF. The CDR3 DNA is TGTGCCAGCAGCTCGCGGGCCGGGACCCAGGAGGAGCAGTACTTC.

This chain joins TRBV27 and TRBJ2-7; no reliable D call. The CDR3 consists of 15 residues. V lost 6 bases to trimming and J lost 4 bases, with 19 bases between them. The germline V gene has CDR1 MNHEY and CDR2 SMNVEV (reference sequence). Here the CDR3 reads CASSQGSPSGYEQYF. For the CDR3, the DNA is TGTGCCAGCAGCCAAGGGTCGCCGTCAGGATACGAGCAGTACTTC.

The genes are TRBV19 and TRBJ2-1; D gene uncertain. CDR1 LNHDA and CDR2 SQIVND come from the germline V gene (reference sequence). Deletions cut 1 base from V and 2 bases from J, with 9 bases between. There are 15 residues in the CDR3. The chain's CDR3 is CASSIVNNPYNEQFF. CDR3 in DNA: TGTGCCAGTAGTATAGTGAACAATCCCTACAATGAGCAGTTCTTC.

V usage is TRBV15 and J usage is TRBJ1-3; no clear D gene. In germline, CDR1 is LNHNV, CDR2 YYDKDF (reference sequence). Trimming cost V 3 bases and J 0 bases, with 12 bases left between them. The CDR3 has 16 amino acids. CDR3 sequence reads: CATSSQRFDSGNTIYF. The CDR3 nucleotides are TGTGCCACCAGCAGCCAAAGGTTCGACTCTGGAAACACCATATATTTT.